The 20 T cell receptor beta chains in this list originate from one sample, sequenced in a study of shared clonotypes between healthy human individuals. Profiling relied on immunoSEQ multiplex PCR, and the TCRdb table lists in-frame clones only, not all of them. This repertoire shows more than 550,000 clones, around 70% found once; its top ten account for 1.8%. Sequencing input: memory CD4+ T cells sorted from blood. Subset given: CD45RA-negative fraction. These receptors were taken from a woman aged 25 to 45 in good health.

The chain is built from TRBV18 and TRBJ2-7; TRBD1 agrees at 8 bases. The CDR3 is 14 residues long. Trimming cost V 4 bases and J 5 bases; bases outside gene matches: 7. The germline gives CDR1 KGHSH, CDR2 LQKENI. CDR3 DNA sequence: TGTGCCAGCTCACTTTCGACAGGGGTCCACGAGCAGTACTTC. This gives the protein CASSLSTGVHEQYF.

This chain links TRBV19 with TRBJ1-5; TRBD1 matches 8 bases. The CDR3 extends over 15 amino acids. V was pared by 3 bases and J by 7 bases, with 8 bases of the junction left unmatched. CDR1 is LNHDA and CDR2 is SQIVND in the germline V gene (reference sequence). The CDR3 here is CASSMRRGQWQPQHF. The CDR3 nucleotides are TGTGCCAGTAGTATGCGCAGGGGGCAATGGCAGCCCCAGCATTTT.

Comment on this clone: This same CDR3 is encoded by further DNA sequences in the sample. The J gene is TRBJ2-3, the V gene TRBV9; D not certain. Germline CDR1 and CDR2: SGDLS and YYNGEE. V was cut by 0 bases and J by 0 bases, with 5 bases left in between. The CDR3 is 14 amino acids. In DNA, the CDR3 is TGTGCCAGCAGCGTAGGGCAAAGCACAGATACGCAGTATTTT. It encodes CASSVGQSTDTQYF.

This clone was seen just once. This rearrangement joins TRBV9 to TRBJ2-7, with a weak D call TRBD2 (5 bases). Germline V gene lookup returns CDR1 SGDLS and CDR2 YYNGEE. The CDR3 spans 12 residues. Between the trimmed V and J ends, which lost 4 bases and 7 bases, there was a span of 12 bases. The CDR3 region has the DNA TGTGCCAGCAGCCAAGGGAGTCGGGAGCAGTACTTC. This encodes CASSQGSREQYF.

Regarding this clone: One end of the junction is discordant with germline, which a read error may explain. The chain uses TRBV6-1 and TRBJ1-5, with D maybe TRBD1 (5 bases). Per germline, CDR1 MNHNS and CDR2 SASEGT. This CDR3 has 14 amino acids. CDR3 nucleotide sequence: TGTGCCAGCAATGAAGGGGACAGCAATCAGCCCCAGCATTTT. Translation gives CASNEGDSNQPQHF.

Worth noting for this clone: The sample contains more than one DNA sequence encoding this CDR3. This chain joins TRBV9 and TRBJ2-1; TRBD2 agrees at 9 bases. CDR1 is SGDLS, CDR2 YYNGEE, per germline. The CDR3 is 15 amino acids. V shed 3 bases and J 2 bases; nucleotides not matched to a gene: 3. The DNA for the CDR3 is TGTGCCAGCAGCGCGACTAGCGGAGCCTACAATGAGCAGTTCTTC. This translates into CASSATSGAYNEQFF.

The sample holds a few counts of this clone. This chain links TRBV5-6 with TRBJ1-5; D possibly corresponds to TRBD1 (5 bases). The length of the CDR3 is 14 residues. Germline CDR1 SGHDT, CDR2 YYEEEE. Trimming pared 2 bases from V and 3 bases from J, leaving 9 bases between. The chain's CDR3 is CASSFGGDNQPQHF. In DNA, the CDR3 is TGTGCCAGCAGCTTTGGGGGGGACAATCAGCCCCAGCATTTT.

V gene TRBV10-3 combines with J gene TRBJ2-7, with D maybe TRBD1 (6 bases). The V gene lost 3 bases and the J gene lost 0 bases, with 21 bases spanning the gap. This CDR3 contains 18 residues. CDR1 and CDR2 from the germline V gene are ENHRY and SYGVKD. CDR3 loop: CAISDPSSTTGSSYEQYF. CDR3 in DNA: TGTGCCATCAGTGACCCGTCGTCAACAACAGGGAGCTCCTACGAGCAGTACTTC.

The chain has TRBV2 and TRBJ2-5; weak D call: TRBD1 (6 bases). Germline V gene sequence: CDR1 SNHLY, CDR2 FYNNEI. The CDR3 consists of 14 residues. Trimming shortened V by 5 bases and J by 5 bases, and 15 bases separated the two germline ends. The CDR3 loop reads CASSRDRNRETQYF. The CDR3 DNA reads TGTGCCAGCAGTAGAGACAGGAATCGGGAGACCCAGTACTTC.

This chain joins TRBV6-1 and TRBJ2-5; TRBD1 is a possible D gene (5 bases). Germline assignment: CDR1 MNHNS and CDR2 SASEGT. The CDR3 loop spans 14 amino acids. Between the trimmed V and J ends, which lost 2 bases and 5 bases, there was a span of 12 bases. The CDR3 loop reads CASSETWGWETQYF. The DNA of the CDR3 is TGTGCCAGCAGTGAAACGTGGGGCTGGGAGACCCAGTACTTC.

The chain carries TRBV4-2 and TRBJ2-7; the D gene is possibly TRBD2 (5 bases). Looked up from germline, CDR1 is LGHNA and CDR2 is YNFKEQ. The CDR3 sequence is 13 residues long. Trimming cost V 5 bases and J 3 bases, with 11 bases left between them. CDR3 DNA: TGTGCCAGCAGCTTGGCCGGGGTCTACGAGCAGTACTTC. Its protein is CASSLAGVYEQYF.

The genes are TRBV7-9 and TRBJ2-7; a possible D gene is TRBD1 (7 bases). Germline lookup yields CDR1 SEHNR and CDR2 FQNEAQ (reference sequence). The length of the CDR3 is 18 residues. Deletions cut 4 bases from V and 3 bases from J, with 25 bases between. CDR3 sequence: CASSSPWRGPRGNYEQYF. The CDR3 nucleotides are TGTGCCAGCAGCTCGCCTTGGAGGGGGCCCAGGGGAAACTACGAGCAGTACTTC.

V gene TRBV19 combines with J gene TRBJ1-6; D perhaps matches TRBD1 (5 bases). Trimming took off 4 bases at V and 10 bases at J, with 17 bases between the two ends. The length of the CDR3 is 15 residues. Germline V gene sequence: CDR1 LNHDA, CDR2 SQIVND (reference sequence). The CDR3 coding sequence is TGTGCCAGTAGTAATGGCGGGGCAGTAGGATCACCCCTCCACTTT. Protein sequence: CASSNGGAVGSPLHF.

The CDR3 nucleotides are TGTGCCACCAGCGAAACTTTAGAGGGTTGGTCCCAGCATTTT. This codes for CATSETLEGWSQHF. The rearrangement uses TRBV28 and TRBJ1-5; unclear D gene. CDR3 length: 14 residues. The germline V gene encodes CDR1 MDHEN and CDR2 SYDVKM. Trimming took off 10 bases at V and 11 bases at J, with 24 bases between the two ends. The full variable domain, in which reference TRBV28 and TRBJ1-5 provide the parts outside the CDR3, is DVKVTQSSRYLVKRTGEKVFLECVQDMDHENMFWYRQDPGLGLRLIYFSYDVKMKEKGDIPEGYSVSREKKERFSLILESASTNQTSMYLCATSETLEGWSQHFGDGTRLSIL.

The rearrangement uses TRBV30 and TRBJ1-2, with 8 nucleotides matching TRBD1. The CDR3 sequence is 14 residues long. From germline, CDR1 is GTSNPN and CDR2 SVGIG (reference sequence). The V and J ends lost 3 bases and 7 bases, in that order; junction bases with no gene match: 10. CDR3 sequence (DNA): TGTGCCTGGAGCGCGGACCAGGGGGCGGGTGGCTACACCTTC. This sequence encodes CAWSADQGAGGYTF. Full variable domain (remainder filled in from reference TRBV30 and TRBJ1-2): SQTIHQWPATLVQPVGSPLSLECTVEGTSNPNLYWYRQAAGRGLQLLFYSVGIGQISSEVPQNLSASRPQDRQFILSSKKLLLSDSGFYLCAWSADQGAGGYTFGSGTRLTVV.

The chain couples TRBV5-1 to TRBJ2-7, with a weak D call TRBD1 (6 bases). CDR3 length equals 14 residues. Germline V gives CDR1 SGHRS, CDR2 YFSETQ. Between the trimmed V and J ends, which lost 5 bases and 2 bases, there was a span of 14 bases. CDR3 in DNA: TGCGCCAGCAGACTCGGACAGCTTACCTACGAGCAGTACTTC. Translated, it gives CASRLGQLTYEQYF. Using reference TRBV5-1 and TRBJ2-7 for the parts outside the CDR3, the full variable domain is KAGVTQTPRYLIKTRGQQVTLSCSPISGHRSVSWYQQTPGQGLQFLFEYFSETQRNKGNFPGRFSGRQFSNSRSEMNVSTLELGDSALYLCASRLGQLTYEQYFGPGTRLTVT.

The rearrangement joins TRBV12-2 to TRBJ2-3; no check of the table's D call, TRBD1, against the DNA was made. TRBV12-2 is flagged as a pseudogene. The CDR3 runs 16 residues. The CDR3 spells CASRFVDRVRRNTQYF. The CDR3 DNA reads TGTGCAAGTCGCTTCGTGGACAGGGTAAGACGAAATACGCAGTATTTT.

This chain uses TRBV5-8 with TRBJ1-1; no clear D. The germline V and J ends were trimmed by 5 bases and 7 bases, with 15 bases remaining between them. This CDR3 spans 13 amino acids. Per the germline V gene, CDR1 is SGHTS and CDR2 is YDEGEE. DNA of the CDR3: TGTGCCAGCAGGGTGTCGCGGGCGCATGAAGCTTTCTTT. This codes for CASRVSRAHEAFF. Supplemented by reference TRBV5-8 and TRBJ1-1, the full variable domain reads EAGVTQSPTHLIKTRGQQATLRCSPISGHTSVYWYQQALGLGLQFLLWYDEGEERNRGNFPPRFSGRQFPNYSSELNVNALELEDSALYLCASRVSRAHEAFFGQGTRLTVV.

The rearrangement joins TRBV5-1 to TRBJ2-5; possible D gene TRBD2, 5 bases. Per the germline V gene, CDR1 is SGHRS and CDR2 is YFSETQ. Between the trimmed V and J ends, which lost 2 bases and 1 base, there was a span of 12 bases. This CDR3 is 15 amino acids long. CDR3 nucleotide sequence: TGCGCCAGCAGCTTTATCGGTAGCGCCCAAGAGACCCAGTACTTC. Translated, it gives CASSFIGSAQETQYF.

V gene TRBV29-1 combines with J gene TRBJ2-1; D gene uncertain. Trimming pared 3 bases from V and 0 bases from J, leaving 9 bases between. This CDR3 spans 14 amino acids. Germline-derived CDR1 and CDR2 are SQVTM and ANQGSEA. In DNA, the CDR3 is TGCAGCGTTGAGGTTGGTCGCTCCTACAATGAGCAGTTCTTC. As protein: CSVEVGRSYNEQFF.